The 14 T cell receptor beta chains presented below share a single source sample, sequenced in a study of T cell repertoires in cytomegalovirus infection. No cognate antigen is known for these TCRs. From the reads, TCRdb called clonotypes with MiXCR, one entry per CDR3 protein. The data contain 160,000 or so distinct CDR3 sequences, about 20% of them singletons. The sample was CD8+ T cells from cultured PBMCs, taken from culture after CMV antigen stimulation. The receptors here all came from a human donor in good health (CMV status not recorded). Some clones in this sample may be carry-over from other donors' samples.

The genes are TRBV12-3 or TRBV12-4 and TRBJ1-5; D gene uncertain. Trimming left V 2 bases short and J 4 bases short, with 6 bases between. The CDR3 runs to 13 residues. The CDR3 here is CASSLQENQPQHF. CDR3 in DNA: TGTGCCAGCAGTTTACAAGAGAATCAGCCCCAGCATTTT.

J is TRBJ1-4 and V is TRBV29-1, with a possible D match to TRBD1 (5 bases). CDR1 is SQVTM, CDR2 ANQGSEA, per germline. The CDR3 is 14 residues long. V gave up 0 bases and J gave up 7 bases, with 12 bases separating them. The CDR3 sequence is CSVEEGETAEKLFF. The CDR3 nucleotides read TGCAGCGTTGAAGAAGGGGAGACAGCTGAAAAACTGTTTTTT.

The chain employs TRBV6-2 or TRBV6-3 and TRBJ1-1; no definite D call. The germline V gene encodes CDR1 MNHEY and CDR2 SVGEGT. This CDR3 is built from 13 residues. Trimming removed 6 bases at V and 0 bases at J, with 8 bases between. The CDR3 here is CASRQTMNTEAFF. DNA of the CDR3: TGTGCCAGCAGGCAGACAATGAACACTGAAGCTTTCTTT.

This clonotype was detected a few times. This chain uses TRBV7-9 with TRBJ1-1; the match to TRBD1 covers 7 bases. There are 15 residues in the CDR3. J gave up 3 bases and V 5 bases, and 9 bases lay outside the gene matches. CDR1 is SEHNR, CDR2 FQNEAQ, per germline (reference sequence). The CDR3 nucleotides are TGTGCCAGCAGCCCCTTGACAGGGAGGGACACTGAAGCTTTCTTT. The encoded protein is CASSPLTGRDTEAFF. Based on the CDR3 plus reference TRBV7-9 and TRBJ1-1, the full variable domain is DTGVSQNPRHKITKRGQNVTFRCDPISEHNRLYWYRQTLGQGPEFLTYFQNEAQLEKSRLLSDRFSAERPKGSFSTLEIQRTEQGDSAMYLCASSPLTGRDTEAFFGQGTRLTVV.

The gene calls are TRBV4-1 and TRBJ1-4; D may be TRBD1 (6 bases). Germline CDR1 MGHRA, CDR2 YSYEKL. The ends were cut back, 4 bases at V and 0 bases at J, with 12 bases in the middle. The CDR3 covers 16 residues. Here the CDR3 DNA reads TGCGCCAGCAGCCTGGGACAAGACTCAACTAATGAAAAACTGTTTTTT. It codes for CASSLGQDSTNEKLFF.

The chain has TRBV6-2 or TRBV6-3 and TRBJ2-1; 9 positions agree with TRBD1. The CDR3 extends over 15 amino acids. Germline trimming cut 5 bases from V and 8 bases from J; bases unmatched to any gene: 10. In germline, CDR1 is MNHEY, CDR2 SVGEGT. The CDR3 nucleotides are TGTGCCAGCAGTCGATCCGGGACAGGGAACGATGAGCAGTTCTTC. This gives the protein CASSRSGTGNDEQFF.

This sequence joins TRBV11-2 and TRBJ1-2; TRBD1 agrees at 9 bases. This CDR3 spans 14 amino acids. Germline V gene sequence: CDR1 SGHAT, CDR2 FQNNGV. With 2 bases clipped from V and 8 bases from J, the junction kept 6 bases outside the gene matches. In nucleotides, the CDR3 is TGTGCCAGCAGCTTATGGGACAGGGAAGACGGCTACACCTTC. Its protein is CASSLWDREDGYTF.

The V gene is TRBV3-1, the J gene TRBJ1-1, with D uncertain. The CDR3 has 12 amino acids. Germline V gene lookup returns CDR1 LGHDT and CDR2 YNNKEL (reference sequence). Trimming took 0 bases from V and 7 from J, leaving 6 bases between them. CDR3 DNA: TGTGCCAGCAGCCAAGATGCGGATGAAGCTTTCTTT. Translated, it gives CASSQDADEAFF.

The rearrangement joins TRBV7-6 to TRBJ1-1; TRBD1 is a possible D gene (6 bases). CDR1 and CDR2 (germline): SGHVS, FNYEAQ. This CDR3 contains 15 residues. Trimming removed 1 base at V and 5 bases at J, with 14 bases between. Here the CDR3 reads CASSLGGGGGTEAFF. DNA for the CDR3: TGTGCCAGCAGCTTAGGGGGAGGGGGTGGGACTGAAGCTTTCTTT.

This clonotype was seen a handful of times. The rearrangement links TRBV5-4 to TRBJ2-3; 8 bases line up with TRBD1. V shed 1 base, J shed 2 bases, and the junction held 3 bases outside the gene matches. Looked up from germline, CDR1 is SGHNT and CDR2 is YYREEE (reference sequence). There are 15 residues in the CDR3. The chain's CDR3 is CASSLPRGPTDTQYF. The CDR3 bases are TGTGCCAGCAGCTTGCCCAGGGGGCCCACAGATACGCAGTATTTT.

The chain is built from TRBV12-3 or TRBV12-4 and TRBJ1-1, with D tentatively TRBD1 (5 bases). V was shortened by 6 bases and J by 4 bases, with 15 bases between the two germline ends. The CDR3 consists of 14 residues. The CDR3 coding sequence is TGTGCCAGCAGCATCTATGGGGGGGGCACTGAAGCTTTCTTT. Translation: CASSIYGGGTEAFF.

This chain connects TRBV6-1 to TRBJ1-5; TRBD1 is a possible D gene (5 bases). Germline V gives CDR1 MNHNS, CDR2 SASEGT. This CDR3 has 17 residues. Trimming shortened V by 4 bases and J by 2 bases, and 18 bases separated the two germline ends. The CDR3, as DNA: TGTGCCAGCAGTGCCTTCCGGGACGGTGGGGGCAATCAGCCCCAGCATTTT. It translates to CASSAFRDGGGNQPQHF.

The V gene is TRBV9, the J gene TRBJ2-2; D unresolved. The CDR3 has 14 amino acids. V lost 0 bases, J lost 4 bases, and 7 bases lay in between. Germline values: CDR1 SGDLS, CDR2 YYNGEE. The CDR3 sequence is CASSVGQSTGELFF. Written as DNA, the CDR3 is TGTGCCAGCAGCGTAGGACAATCCACCGGGGAGCTGTTTTTT.

This chain links TRBV6-2 or TRBV6-3 with TRBJ1-2; D unresolved. This CDR3 has 10 residues. Trimming stripped 8 bases from V and 6 bases from J, with 7 bases between. From germline, CDR1 is MNHEY and CDR2 SVGEGT. CDR3 sequence (DNA): TGTGCCAGCTCATTCGATGGCTACACCTTC. It translates to CASSFDGYTF.